Following are 10 T cell receptor beta chains from one sample sequenced in a study of OX40 agonist ivuxolimab in advanced cancers. Method: immunoSEQ multiplex PCR; TCRdb's copy keeps in-frame clones and lacks some. The sample yields some 74,000 clones, roughly 85% seen once. Material: CD4+ or CD8+ T cells sorted from blood, obtained in a trial of the OX40 agonist ivuxolimab. The receptors here all came from an adult with an advanced solid tumor such as melanoma, head and neck, liver or kidney cancer.

The chain has TRBV5-8 and TRBJ1-2, with no clear D. The germline V gene encodes CDR1 SGHTS and CDR2 YDEGEE. V lost 5 bases and J 8 bases, leaving 16 bases between the germline ends. The CDR3 is made up of 13 amino acids. The DNA of the CDR3 is TGTGCCAGCAGTCCCACTTGGACGTCCGGCTACACCTTC. Its protein is CASSPTWTSGYTF.

The chain combines TRBV7-9 with TRBJ1-2, with D unresolved. This CDR3 has 12 amino acids. CDR1 SEHNR and CDR2 FQNEAQ come from the germline V gene (reference sequence). V lost 1 base and J lost 8, with 8 bases in between. CDR3 nucleotide sequence: TGTGCCAGCAGCTTAGTGGGTTGGGGCTACACCTTC. Translating it yields CASSLVGWGYTF.

The sample holds one count of this clone. J is TRBJ2-5 and V is TRBV28, with D perhaps TRBD1 (6 bases). The germline gives CDR1 MDHEN, CDR2 SYDVKM. V was clipped by 8 bases and J by 7 bases, with 14 bases between them. The CDR3 length is 12 residues. In nucleotides, the CDR3 is TGTGCCAGCGCTCAGGGGAGCGGGACCCAGTACTTC. Translating it yields CASAQGSGTQYF.

This clone has just one count. Here the CDR3 DNA reads TGTGCCAGCAGCCAAAAACAGGGGAAGGATGAAAAACTGTTTTTT. As protein: CASSQKQGKDEKLFF. The V call is TRBV4-2, the J call TRBJ1-4, with 7 nucleotides matching TRBD1. There are 15 residues in the CDR3. Germline V CDR1 and CDR2: LGHNA, YNFKEQ. The trim removed 2 bases at V and 6 bases at J, leaving 6 bases unmatched.

The rearrangement joins TRBV29-1 to TRBJ2-5; D ambiguous. CDR3 length: 9 residues. V was cut by 7 bases and J by 3 bases, with 3 bases left in between. The germline V gene has CDR1 SQVTM and CDR2 ANQGSEA. The CDR3 DNA reads TGCAGCGACGAAGAGACCCAGTACTTC. It encodes CSDEETQYF.

The V and J genes are TRBV11-3 and TRBJ2-1; D gene ambiguous. The ends were cut back, 8 bases at V and 5 bases at J, with 13 bases in the middle. The CDR3 runs 13 residues. Germline V gives CDR1 SGHNT, CDR2 YENEEA. The CDR3: CASLGEGNNEQFF. The DNA for the CDR3 is TGTGCCAGCTTAGGAGAAGGGAACAATGAGCAGTTCTTC.

This clone showed up just once. V and J are TRBV19 and TRBJ2-3, with D possibly TRBD1 on 5 matching bases. V dropped 4 bases and J dropped 1 base, with 18 bases sitting between them. The germline gives CDR1 LNHDA, CDR2 SQIVND (reference sequence). This CDR3 has 17 residues. The CDR3 DNA is TGTGCCAGTAGTACCCATTTGGGCAGGGAAGGCACAGATACGCAGTATTTT. It translates to CASSTHLGREGTDTQYF.

The chain couples TRBV7-2 to TRBJ1-1; TRBD1 agrees at 10 bases. This CDR3 has 15 residues. V lost 4 bases and J lost 5; bases outside the gene matches: 7. The germline gives CDR1 SGHTA, CDR2 FQGNSA. This CDR3 reads CASSSTGGGGTEAFF. CDR3 coding DNA: TGTGCCAGCAGCTCGACAGGGGGCGGGGGAACTGAAGCTTTCTTT.

The CDR3 region is CATSRDQGGWYEQYF. In nucleotides, the CDR3 is TGTGCCACCAGCAGAGATCAAGGGGGCTGGTACGAGCAGTACTTC. The chain has TRBV15 and TRBJ2-7; 7 bases align to TRBD1. The CDR3 contains 15 residues. Germline V gene lookup returns CDR1 LNHNV and CDR2 YYDKDF (reference sequence). With V trimmed by 0 bases and J by 4 bases, 6 bases remained unmatched. Looking up the rest from reference TRBV15 and TRBJ2-7 gives the full variable domain: DAMVIQNPRYQVTQFGKPVTLSCSQTLNHNVMYWYQQKSSQAPKLLFHYYDKDFNNEADTPDNFQSRRPNTSFCFLDIRSPGLGDTAMYLCATSRDQGGWYEQYFGPGTRLTVT.

The genes are TRBV2 and TRBJ1-1; weak D call: TRBD1 (6 bases). V lost 6 bases to trimming and J lost 1 base, with 12 bases between them. Germline V gives CDR1 SNHLY, CDR2 FYNNEI. The CDR3 sequence is 14 residues long. CDR3: CASSQKGGNTEAFF. CDR3 DNA: TGTGCCAGCAGCCAGAAGGGGGGGAACACTGAAGCTTTCTTT. The variable domain in full, with the rest retrieved from reference TRBV2 and TRBJ1-1, is EPEVTQTPSHQVTQMGQEVILRCVPISNHLYFYWYRQILGQKVEFLVSFYNNEISEKSEIFDDQFSVERPDGSNFTLKIRSTKLEDSAMYFCASSQKGGNTEAFFGQGTRLTVV.